This T cell receptor beta chain was identified in a study of vaccination effects on CD4 cells after COVID-19. Study-wide results and limits: In the late period after vaccination, infection- and vaccine-induced clones contracted markedly.

Antigen-specific CD4+ T cells were expanded with viral peptide pools in the ViraFEST assay before sequencing. At the end of roughly 9 days of culture, CD4+ T cells were isolated. Negative nucleocapsid antibody tests before and after vaccination confirmed no previous SARS-CoV-2 infection. With respect to this clone: The antigen remains undetermined.

This CDR3 spans 16 amino acids. CDR1 and CDR2 (germline): SGHRS, YFSETQ. The ends were cut back, 0 bases at V and 0 bases at J, with 10 bases in the middle. TCRdb's table, derived via immunoSEQ multiplex PCR, lists solely in-frame clones and lacks some. The table includes tens of thousands of clones, approximately 70% detected once. The chain combines TRBV5-1 with TRBJ2-4, with D uncertain. The TCR originated in a human donor who received a COVID-19 vaccine. The starting material was CD4+ T cells from PBMCs cultured with HCoV-OC43 spike peptides, obtained before COVID-19 vaccination. Subset indicated: HCoV-OC43 spike overlapping peptide pool stimulation. DNA for the CDR3: TGCGCCAGCAGCTTGGCGGTTGGGGTAGCCAAAAACATTCAGTACTTC. Protein sequence: CASSLAVGVAKNIQYF.